These T cell receptor beta chains were read from a single sample in a study of glioma-infiltrating T cells. From the multiplex PCR reads, TCRdb called clonotypes with MiXCR, one entry per CDR3 protein. Among approximately 89,000 distinct CDR3 sequences, about 23% were seen once, and the ten largest hold approximately 7%. Sequenced sample: glioma tissue, nonneoplastic brain tissue, or PBMCs (not recorded which). Receptors originate from a human donor with low-grade glioma or glioblastoma, undergoing nonglioma brain surgery, or in good health (not recorded which). The conserved cysteine and the conserved F or W are not part of the CDR3 here.

V: TRBV6-6
CDR3: ASSYGETEAF

V: TRBV2
CDR3: ASRDGQAKNQPQH

V: TRBV2
CDR3: ASTRPSSGNTIY

V: TRBV2
CDR3: ASTRGQGSYEQY

V: TRBV6-2/TRBV6-3
CDR3: ASRPAAGGYNEQF

V: TRBV19
CDR3: ASRDEGRLNTEAF

V: TRBV4-1
CDR3: ASSQDGSGGTEAF

V: TRBV18
CDR3: ASSQSGHPNTEAF

V: TRBV4-2
CDR3: ASSQDNSANYGYT

V: TRBV4-1
CDR3: ASSQGGRGGQRGEQF

V: TRBV29-1
CDR3: SVEVSNYGYT

V: TRBV3-1
CDR3: ASSQARRIHEQF

V: TRBV20-1
CDR3: SGRQGAVTDTQY

V: TRBV10-3
CDR3: AISEGQSDTQY

V: TRBV18
CDR3: ASSPLSGTGVRGYT

V: TRBV7-2
CDR3: ASRLTEGGYT

V: TRBV6-1
CDR3: ASRSALGLAGGDEQF

V: TRBV4-1
CDR3: ASSQERGLAGLGSYNEQF

V: TRBV2
CDR3: ASSVQLAGAENEQF

V: TRBV2
CDR3: ASSAGAPGNQPQH

V: TRBV19
CDR3: ASSTRGTTYNEQF

V: TRBV6-1
CDR3: ASSPGLADEQF

V: TRBV11-2
CDR3: ASSLGRGGKQY

V: TRBV19
CDR3: ATAETSVSYEQY

V: TRBV20-1
CDR3: SATDRVGNQPQH

V: TRBV10-3
CDR3: AISESGTGNHEQY

V: TRBV2
CDR3: ASRDLQGAYGYT

V: TRBV29-1
CDR3: SAMDSSYEQY

V: TRBV6-6
CDR3: ASSYPRREGGAF

V: TRBV10-3
CDR3: ATGPGNGAF

V: TRBV20-1
CDR3: SVRPGQTYNEQF

V: TRBV4-2
CDR3: ASSTRRGGPGEQF

V: TRBV30
CDR3: AWSVGGIGANVLT

V: TRBV6-1
CDR3: ASRVDRGHTGELF

V: TRBV20-1
CDR3: SARAGNSNQPQH

V: TRBV7-7
CDR3: AISLGAGGSYNEQF

V: TRBV13
CDR3: ASSPGSSYNEQF

V: TRBV2
CDR3: ASYSEGLYEQF

V: TRBV7-2
CDR3: ASREGQGFYGYT

V: TRBV12-5
CDR3: ASGLGNQPQH

V: TRBV6-1
CDR3: ASSRLGTGATEAF

V: TRBV12-3/TRBV12-4
CDR3: ASSQDSRKQY

V: TRBV5-1
CDR3: ASSLKGEDLNYGYT

V: TRBV6-2/TRBV6-3
CDR3: ASGGGGPKY

V: TRBV12-3/TRBV12-4
CDR3: ASSLEGGPNYEQY

V: TRBV20-1
CDR3: SAEPGQGSYEQY

V: TRBV18
CDR3: ASSRDRGRNTEAF

V: TRBV18
CDR3: ASSSSEGNQPQH

V: TRBV6-6
CDR3: ASSYWDKFPNTEAF

V: TRBV6-2/TRBV6-3
CDR3: ASSPTSNEQF

V: TRBV27
CDR3: ASRQGSQPQH

V: TRBV12-3/TRBV12-4
CDR3: ASSGLTGANVLT

V: TRBV20-1
CDR3: SATKAGLGEQY

V: TRBV29-1
CDR3: SVGTNYADTQY

V: TRBV20-1
CDR3: MARGLTEAF